These 30 T cell receptor beta chains were all obtained from the same sample, sequenced in a study of blood T cell repertoires in COVID-19. Profiled with immunoSEQ multiplex PCR; TCRdb holds only in-frame clones, not every one. The sample contains around 200,000 clones, about 82% of which appear only once. Sequencing was carried out using peripheral blood. Receptor source: a woman older than 75 with acute or convalescent COVID-19.

V and J are TRBV30 and TRBJ1-2; 7 bases are shared with TRBD1. CDR3 length: 13 residues. The ends lost 3 bases at V and 7 bases at J; junction bases unmatched: 8. Germline CDR1 reads GTSNPN; CDR2 reads SVGIG (reference sequence). In DNA form, the CDR3 reads TGTGCCTGGAGGGAACAGGGGTTAGGTGGCTACACCTTC. This codes for CAWREQGLGGYTF. The full variable domain, its missing parts supplied by reference TRBV30 and TRBJ1-2, is SQTIHQWPATLVQPVGSPLSLECTVEGTSNPNLYWYRQAAGRGLQLLFYSVGIGQISSEVPQNLSASRPQDRQFILSSKKLLLSDSGFYLCAWREQGLGGYTFGSGTRLTVV.

Note on this clone: Germline is not matched at one junction end, which may reflect a read error. CDR3 in DNA: TGTGCCAGCAGCCTAGGGACTAGCGGGGTGGGGACAGATACGCAGTATTTT. It yields the protein CASSLGTSGVGTDTQYF. V is TRBV13 and J is TRBJ2-3, with 13 bases aligning to TRBD2. The CDR3 covers 17 residues. In germline, CDR1 is PRHDT, CDR2 FYEKMQ (reference sequence).

The chain couples TRBV7-2 to TRBJ1-3, with 7 bases that match TRBD1. CDR3 length equals 15 residues. V trimming: 5 bases; J trimming: 2 bases; junction bases outside the gene matches: 6. Germline-derived CDR1 and CDR2 are SGHTA and FQGNSA. The CDR3 here is CASSPDREAGNTIYF. The DNA of the CDR3 is TGTGCCAGCAGCCCCGACAGGGAAGCTGGAAACACCATATATTTT.

The chain links TRBV19 to TRBJ2-3; TRBD2 is a possible D gene (5 bases). The length of the CDR3 is 11 residues. Germline V gene data show CDR1 as LNHDA and CDR2 as SQIVND (reference sequence). V gave up 9 bases and J gave up 2 bases, with 6 bases separating them. The CDR3 is CASGLTDTQYF. In DNA, the CDR3 is TGTGCCAGCGGACTCACAGATACGCAGTATTTT.

This sequence joins TRBV5-5 and TRBJ1-4, with 8 bases aligning to TRBD1. V dropped 2 bases and J dropped 0; count of bases not matched to a gene: 6. This CDR3 spans 17 amino acids. CDR1 SGHKS and CDR2 YYEKEE come from the germline V gene (reference sequence). The CDR3 protein is CASSFQQGAATNEKLFF. The CDR3 DNA is TGTGCCAGCAGCTTTCAGCAGGGGGCTGCAACTAATGAAAAACTGTTTTTT.

The chain links TRBV6-5 to TRBJ1-1, with TRBD1 matching over 7 bases. Germline V CDR1 and CDR2: MNHEY, SVGAGI. The V gene end was trimmed by 6 bases and the J gene end by 5 bases; junction bases not matched to a gene: 12. The length of the CDR3 is 15 residues. The CDR3 nucleotides read TGTGCCAGCAGGGCTATTACAGGGGAAGGAACTGAAGCTTTCTTT. Its protein is CASRAITGEGTEAFF.

The J gene is TRBJ2-7, the V gene TRBV12-3 or TRBV12-4, with D perhaps TRBD2 (6 bases). This CDR3 comprises 13 residues. The V and J ends lost 8 bases and 2 bases respectively, with 13 bases between them. The CDR3 sequence is CASGGGLPYEQYF. CDR3 nucleotide sequence: TGTGCCAGCGGTGGAGGGCTACCCTACGAGCAGTACTTC.

V gene TRBV21-1 combines with J gene TRBJ1-5; the DNA was not used to check the table's D call, TRBD1. TRBV21-1 is annotated as a pseudogene. The CDR3 totals 13 residues. The CDR3 sequence is CASSIQGYQPQHF. The CDR3 DNA follows: TGTGCCAGCAGCATACAGGGGTATCAGCCCCAGCATTTT.

CDR3 amino acids: CASSEGIIGTGAYEQYF. The CDR3 DNA sequence: TGTGCCAGCAGCGAGGGAATTATTGGGACAGGGGCCTACGAGCAGTACTTC. The chain employs TRBV5-4 and TRBJ2-7; TRBD1 matches 10 bases. Germline CDR1 reads SGHNT; CDR2 reads YYREEE (reference sequence). The CDR3 extends over 17 amino acids. V shed 4 bases, J shed 2 bases, and the junction held 12 bases outside the gene matches.

This chain joins TRBV28 and TRBJ2-3; 10 nucleotides align to TRBD2. V lost 5 bases, J lost 1 base, and 12 bases stayed unmatched. Germline loops: CDR1 MDHEN, CDR2 SYDVKM. The CDR3 loop spans 18 amino acids. CDR3 sequence reads: CASSTTGWLAGGTDTQYF. The CDR3, as DNA: TGTGCCAGCAGTACGACAGGGTGGCTAGCGGGGGGCACAGATACGCAGTATTTT.

J is TRBJ1-5 and V is TRBV6-2 or TRBV6-3; D not certain. Germline V gene lookup returns CDR1 MNHEY and CDR2 SVGEGT. The CDR3 has 15 residues. With 2 bases removed from V and 0 bases from J, the gap between germline ends came to 8 bases. CDR3 nucleotides: TGTGCCAGCAGTTACGAGGGAAATAGCAATCAGCCCCAGCATTTT. This translates into CASSYEGNSNQPQHF.

This clone was counted only a few times. The chain carries TRBV19 and TRBJ1-1; D may be TRBD1 (5 bases). With 6 bases removed from V and 4 bases from J, the gap between germline ends came to 18 bases. The CDR3 sequence is 15 residues long. Germline V gene data show CDR1 as LNHDA and CDR2 as SQIVND (reference sequence). This CDR3 is CASSIGLWGGTEAFF. The DNA of the CDR3 is TGTGCCAGTAGCATCGGCCTGTGGGGGGGCACTGAAGCTTTCTTT. Using reference TRBV19 and TRBJ1-1 for the parts outside the CDR3, the full variable domain is DGGITQSPKYLFRKEGQNVTLSCEQNLNHDAMYWYRQDPGQGLRLIYYSQIVNDFQKGDIAEGYSVSREKKESFPLTVTSAQKNPTAFYLCASSIGLWGGTEAFFGQGTRLTVV.

The genes are TRBV29-1 and TRBJ1-1; perhaps TRBD1 as D (5 bases). The CDR3 covers 14 residues. V lost 7 bases and J lost 4, with 19 bases in between. CDR1 and CDR2 from the germline V gene are SQVTM and ANQGSEA. The DNA for the CDR3 is TGCAGCGCCGCCCGGGGGGGATTGGGCACTGAAGCTTTCTTT. Its translation is CSAARGGLGTEAFF.

The V gene is TRBV10-1, the J gene TRBJ1-5; D is uncertain. The V end was cut by 4 bases, the J end by 2 bases, with 9 bases between. The germline V gene encodes CDR1 WNHNN and CDR2 SYGVQD (reference sequence). The CDR3 is 14 residues long. The CDR3 nucleotides are TGCGCCAGCAGTGCGGGTTTTGGCAATCAGCCCCAGCATTTT. It encodes CASSAGFGNQPQHF.

V is TRBV7-3 and J is TRBJ1-3; D call uncertain. V shed 2 bases and J shed 0 bases, with 11 bases lying between them. The V gene's germline CDR1 is SGHTA and CDR2 FQGTGA. The CDR3 has 16 residues. The CDR3 protein is CASSLAGGNSGNTIYF. CDR3 coding DNA: TGTGCCAGCAGCTTAGCGGGCGGCAACTCTGGAAACACCATATATTTT.

The genes are TRBV19 and TRBJ2-1, with TRBD1 identical over 9 bases. V lost 9 bases and J lost 5; bases outside the gene matches: 11. Germline-derived CDR1 and CDR2 are LNHDA and SQIVND (reference sequence). The CDR3 has 15 residues. The CDR3 is CASRQGGAPHNEQFF. CDR3 sequence (DNA): TGTGCCAGCAGACAGGGGGGGGCCCCCCACAATGAGCAGTTCTTC.

This clone was seen once. This sample also contains other DNA sequences that code for the same CDR3. The genes are TRBV12-3 or TRBV12-4 and TRBJ1-5; D possibly corresponds to TRBD1 (6 bases). CDR3 size: 13 residues. V lost 6 bases and J 4 bases, leaving 10 bases between the germline ends. The CDR3: CASRATGNQPQHF. In nucleotides, the CDR3 is TGTGCCAGCAGAGCTACAGGGAATCAGCCCCAGCATTTT.

The chain is built from TRBV7-3 and TRBJ2-3, with 8 bases matching TRBD1. Per germline, CDR1 SGHTA and CDR2 FQGTGA. Trimming at V came to 6 bases and at J to 1 base, leaving 6 bases not matched to a gene. The CDR3 consists of 15 residues. The DNA of the CDR3 is TGTGCCAGCAGTCTTCAGGGGGCAGGCACAGATACGCAGTATTTT. Translation gives CASSLQGAGTDTQYF.

This clone was seen only a few times. The chain has TRBV19 and TRBJ2-3; TRBD2 agrees at 10 bases. J was trimmed by 5 bases and V by 4 bases; bases with no gene match: 3. Germline V CDR1 and CDR2: LNHDA, SQIVND (reference sequence). The CDR3 runs to 14 residues. CDR3 sequence (DNA): TGTGCCAGTAGTAGGACTAGCGGAAAAGATACGCAGTATTTT. Encoded protein: CASSRTSGKDTQYF.

The CDR3 nucleotides read TGTGCCAGCAGCTCCGGGGGGGTTCCGGTGAACACTGAAGCTTTCTTT. This translates into CASSSGGVPVNTEAFF. The chain combines TRBV5-4 with TRBJ1-1; a possible D gene is TRBD1 (5 bases). The V end lost 3 bases, the J end lost 0 bases, and 15 bases lay between the germline ends. Germline lookup yields CDR1 SGHNT and CDR2 YYREEE (reference sequence). CDR3 size: 16 residues.

The chain joins TRBV9 to TRBJ1-6, with a weak D call TRBD1 (6 bases). The CDR3 spans 15 residues. Germline lookup yields CDR1 SGDLS and CDR2 YYNGEE. Trimming cost V 4 bases and J 10 bases, with 18 bases left between them. Here the CDR3 DNA reads TGTGCCAGCAGCCCAAAACAGGGAATCGGGTCACCCCTCCACTTT. Amino acid sequence: CASSPKQGIGSPLHF.

This clone was seen once. This chain uses TRBV5-1 with TRBJ2-3; the match to TRBD2 covers 8 bases. The CDR3 length is 14 residues. The V gene's germline CDR1 is SGHRS and CDR2 YFSETQ. With 4 bases clipped from V and 5 bases from J, the junction kept 6 bases outside the gene matches. This CDR3 is CASSLTSAVDTQYF. The CDR3 DNA reads as TGCGCCAGCAGCCTGACTAGCGCAGTAGATACGCAGTATTTT.

The chain joins TRBV7-2 to TRBJ1-3; 10 positions agree with TRBD1. Germline V lookup: CDR1 SGHTA, CDR2 FQGNSA. The CDR3 runs to 15 residues. After removal of 5 bases from V and 2 bases from J, the junction contained 3 bases not matched to a gene. The CDR3 protein is CASSPTGGPGNTIYF. DNA of the CDR3: TGTGCCAGCAGCCCGACAGGGGGCCCTGGAAACACCATATATTTT.

This clone was counted a few times. The chain links TRBV7-9 to TRBJ1-1, with 7 bases matching TRBD1. The trim removed 3 bases at V and 7 bases at J, leaving 8 bases unmatched. The CDR3 is 14 residues long. Germline values: CDR1 SEHNR, CDR2 FQNEAQ (reference sequence). CDR3 region: CASSFQLDRVEAFF. The CDR3 DNA reads TGTGCCAGCAGCTTTCAACTTGACAGGGTTGAAGCTTTCTTT.

The V gene is TRBV5-1, the J gene TRBJ2-1; D is unresolved. The CDR3 has 13 residues. Germline assignment: CDR1 SGHRS and CDR2 YFSETQ. Trimming left V 4 bases short and J 4 bases short, with 9 bases between. CDR3 DNA sequence: TGCGCCAGCAGCCTTCAGGCGTACAATGAGCAGTTCTTC. The encoded protein is CASSLQAYNEQFF.

The chain couples TRBV25-1 to TRBJ2-4, with D possibly TRBD1 on 6 matching bases. Trimming shortened V by 7 bases and J by 8 bases, and 15 bases separated the two germline ends. Germline V lookup: CDR1 MGHDK, CDR2 SYGVNS. This CDR3 comprises 13 residues. The CDR3 DNA reads as TGTGCCAGCATGTGGGCAGGGGAGCACATTCAGTACTTC. The encoded protein is CASMWAGEHIQYF.

The chain is built from TRBV19 and TRBJ2-5, with D possibly matching TRBD2 (7 bases). Germline values: CDR1 LNHDA, CDR2 SQIVND (reference sequence). V gave up 7 bases and J gave up 5 bases, with 17 bases separating them. CDR3 length equals 14 residues. This chain's CDR3 is CASTPPGGWETQYF. CDR3 coding DNA: TGTGCCAGTACCCCTCCGGGGGGCTGGGAGACCCAGTACTTC. Using reference TRBV19 and TRBJ2-5 for the parts outside the CDR3, the full variable domain is DGGITQSPKYLFRKEGQNVTLSCEQNLNHDAMYWYRQDPGQGLRLIYYSQIVNDFQKGDIAEGYSVSREKKESFPLTVTSAQKNPTAFYLCASTPPGGWETQYFGPGTRLLVL.

The V gene is TRBV27, the J gene TRBJ2-1; TRBD2 agrees at 14 bases. The germline gives CDR1 MNHEY, CDR2 SMNVEV (reference sequence). With 5 bases clipped from V and 7 bases from J, the junction kept 4 bases outside the gene matches. CDR3 length: 15 residues. CDR3 DNA: TGTGCCAGCAGTGCCGGGACTAGCGGGAGAAATGAGCAGTTCTTC. Translated: CASSAGTSGRNEQFF.

This chain joins TRBV27 and TRBJ2-7; 10 nucleotides align to TRBD2. With V trimmed by 7 bases and J by 7 bases, 16 bases remained unmatched. This CDR3 has 16 residues. Germline lookup yields CDR1 MNHEY and CDR2 SMNVEV (reference sequence). Here the CDR3 reads CASTVAGGTPSGEQYF. Here the CDR3 DNA reads TGTGCCAGCACCGTAGCGGGAGGTACCCCCTCAGGAGAGCAGTACTTC.

The table lists this clone with a count of one. The chain has TRBV27 and TRBJ2-5; no reliable D call. Germline V gene sequence: CDR1 MNHEY, CDR2 SMNVEV (reference sequence). With 5 bases removed from V and 5 bases from J, the gap between germline ends came to 12 bases. The CDR3 covers 13 residues. The CDR3 coding sequence is TGTGCCAGCAGTGCTAGAATCTTGGAGACCCAGTACTTC. This encodes CASSARILETQYF.